This T cell receptor beta chain was documented in a study of blood T cell repertoires in COVID-19. Study details: The samples span acute and convalescent COVID-19 from the United States, Italy and Spain.

There are a few counts of this clone. The repertoire was sequenced with immunoSEQ multiplex PCR; TCRdb's copy has only in-frame clones and lacks some. In the table there are 95,000 to 100,000 clones, approximately 84% of which are singletons. Germline-derived CDR1 and CDR2 are SGHVS and FQNEAQ. The CDR3 sequence is 16 residues long. V lost 7 bases and J 3 bases, leaving 20 bases between the germline ends. The receptor was isolated from a man between 70 and 80 years old with acute or convalescent COVID-19. The chain recombines TRBV7-8 with TRBJ2-3; D is perhaps TRBD2 (6 bases). The material sequenced was peripheral blood. The CDR3: CASTLWVAGQTDTQYF. DNA for the CDR3: TGTGCCAGCACCCTCTGGGTGGCGGGGCAGACAGATACGCAGTATTTT.